This T cell receptor (beta chain) was captured by sequencing in a study of OX40 agonist ivuxolimab in advanced cancers. TCRdb's copy holds only in-frame clones and misses some; the assay was immunoSEQ multiplex PCR. This sample has approximately 40,000 clones, with around 77% found just once. Germline V lookup: CDR1 SGDLS, CDR2 YYNGEE. The V gene lost 0 bases and the J gene lost 1 base, with 7 bases spanning the gap. This CDR3 region has 14 residues. The V and J genes are TRBV9 and TRBJ2-5; D unresolved. This TCR came from an adult with an advanced solid tumor such as melanoma, head and neck, liver or kidney cancer. Sequencing used CD4+ or CD8+ T cells sorted from blood, obtained in a trial of the OX40 agonist ivuxolimab. The CDR3 DNA reads TGTGCCAGCAGCGTAGATGGCATCCAAGAGACCCAGTACTTC. This sequence encodes CASSVDGIQETQYF.